This entry lists 15 T cell receptor beta chains sequenced from one sample in a study of T cell responses to AZD1222 COVID-19 vaccine. Using immunoSEQ multiplex PCR, the repertoire was profiled, and TCRdb retains in-frame clones only, with some absent. The table lists approximately 110,000 clones, more than 70% of them singletons. The source material was peripheral blood, sampled on day 0 of AZD1222 vaccination. The source of these receptors is an adult in good health.

The J gene is TRBJ2-7, the V gene TRBV28; D gene ambiguous. Trimming removed 4 bases at V and 1 base at J, with 8 bases between. Germline V CDR1 and CDR2: MDHEN, SYDVKM. The CDR3 contains 13 residues. The CDR3 nucleotides are TGTGCCAGCAGTTCGGGCACTTCCTACGAGCAGTACTTC. This translates into CASSSGTSYEQYF. Combining the CDR3 with reference TRBV28 and TRBJ2-7 gives the whole variable domain DVKVTQSSRYLVKRTGEKVFLECVQDMDHENMFWYRQDPGLGLRLIYFSYDVKMKEKGDIPEGYSVSREKKERFSLILESASTNQTSMYLCASSSGTSYEQYFGPGTRLTVT.

DNA for the CDR3: TGTGCCAGCAGTCCCGGACAGGGTTTAGATACGCAGTATTTT. Residues: CASSPGQGLDTQYF. The J gene is TRBJ2-3, the V gene TRBV27, with 8 bases matching TRBD1. CDR1 and CDR2 (germline): MNHEY, SMNVEV (reference sequence). With 5 bases clipped from V and 5 bases from J, the junction kept 6 bases outside the gene matches. This CDR3 contains 14 residues.

The chain is built from TRBV4-3 and TRBJ2-6, with D uncertain. Per the germline V gene, CDR1 is LGHNA and CDR2 is YSLEER. V lost 0 bases to trimming and J lost 0 bases, with 9 bases between them. The CDR3 has 17 residues. For the CDR3, the DNA is TGCGCCAGCAGCCAAGATCGGCCGACCTCTGGGGCCAACGTCCTGACTTTC. Protein sequence: CASSQDRPTSGANVLTF.

For this clone: The same CDR3 is also encoded by other DNA sequences in this sample. The chain couples TRBV5-1 to TRBJ1-4; the D is unclear. The CDR3 runs to 14 residues. From germline, CDR1 is SGHRS and CDR2 YFSETQ. V was clipped by 0 bases and J by 0 bases, with 3 bases between them. CDR3 protein: CASSLGTTNEKLFF. The DNA for the CDR3 is TGCGCCAGCAGCTTGGGGACAACTAATGAAAAACTGTTTTTT.

The CDR3 loop reads CASLLDLGANVLTF. The CDR3 DNA follows: TGCGCCAGCCTCCTAGACCTCGGGGCCAACGTCCTGACTTTC. The V and J genes are TRBV5-1 and TRBJ2-6; D unresolved. The CDR3 is 14 amino acids. CDR1 and CDR2 from the germline V gene are SGHRS and YFSETQ. The V end lost 7 bases, the J end lost 4 bases, and 12 bases lay between the germline ends. Using reference TRBV5-1 and TRBJ2-6 for the parts outside the CDR3, the full variable domain is KAGVTQTPRYLIKTRGQQVTLSCSPISGHRSVSWYQQTPGQGLQFLFEYFSETQRNKGNFPGRFSGRQFSNSRSEMNVSTLELGDSALYLCASLLDLGANVLTFGAGSRLTVL.

The table lists this clone with a count of one. The V and J genes are TRBV6-2 or TRBV6-3 and TRBJ1-5; D is possibly TRBD1 (6 bases). The CDR3 is 15 amino acids. V lost 3 bases and J 5 bases, leaving 14 bases between the germline ends. Germline V CDR1 and CDR2: MNHEY, SVGEGT. The CDR3: CASSYSRGGDQPQHF. CDR3 nucleotide sequence: TGTGCCAGCAGTTATAGTCGCGGGGGCGATCAGCCCCAGCATTTT.

The rearrangement uses TRBV2 and TRBJ2-3, with a possible D match to TRBD1 (5 bases). V was cut by 6 bases and J by 0 bases, with 10 bases left in between. The V gene's germline CDR1 is SNHLY and CDR2 FYNNEI. This CDR3 spans 14 amino acids. The CDR3 region has the DNA TGTGCCAGCAGGATTCAGGGTAGCACAGATACGCAGTATTTT. The encoded protein is CASRIQGSTDTQYF.

The J gene is TRBJ1-1, the V gene TRBV10-3; D ambiguous. The CDR3 is made up of 13 amino acids. V was cut by 7 bases and J by 1 base, with 10 bases left in between. Germline lookup yields CDR1 ENHRY and CDR2 SYGVKD. For the CDR3, the DNA is TGTGCCATCACTCCTGGGAAGAACACTGAAGCTTTCTTT. Its translation is CAITPGKNTEAFF.

This chain uses TRBV12-3 or TRBV12-4 with TRBJ1-5, with a tentative D call TRBD1 (5 bases). The CDR3 is made up of 13 amino acids. Trimming removed 5 bases from V and 7 bases from J, with 12 bases in between. The CDR3 coding sequence is TGTGCCAGCAGTGTTGACAGTTTCCAGCCCCAGCATTTT. Amino acids: CASSVDSFQPQHF.

V and J are TRBV15 and TRBJ2-7; tentative D call: TRBD1 (5 bases). The V end was cut by 9 bases, the J end by 2 bases, with 17 bases between. Germline CDR1 reads LNHNV; CDR2 reads YYDKDF (reference sequence). This CDR3 contains 14 residues. Written as DNA, the CDR3 is TGTGCCACAGGGGCACCCCATAGGGCCTACGAGCAGTACTTC. Protein product: CATGAPHRAYEQYF. Complete variable domain (other parts from reference TRBV15 and TRBJ2-7): DAMVIQNPRYQVTQFGKPVTLSCSQTLNHNVMYWYQQKSSQAPKLLFHYYDKDFNNEADTPDNFQSRRPNTSFCFLDIRSPGLGDTAMYLCATGAPHRAYEQYFGPGTRLTVT.

The chain is built from TRBV7-2 and TRBJ1-1; maybe TRBD1 (5 bases). This CDR3 has 14 residues. The V end was cut by 3 bases, the J end by 0 bases, with 8 bases between. CDR1 is SGHTA and CDR2 is FQGNSA in the germline V gene. CDR3 sequence (DNA): TGTGCCAGCAGCTTCGCAGGGATGAACACTGAAGCTTTCTTT. It is translated as CASSFAGMNTEAFF.

The chain uses TRBV19 and TRBJ1-2; 7 bases line up with TRBD1. Germline V gene lookup returns CDR1 LNHDA and CDR2 SQIVND (reference sequence). V trimming: 6 bases; J trimming: 2 bases; junction bases outside the gene matches: 9. The CDR3 covers 15 residues. CDR3 residues: CASRSGTVLNYGYTF. In nucleotides, the CDR3 is TGTGCCAGTAGATCCGGGACAGTCCTAAACTATGGCTACACCTTC.

This chain links TRBV7-2 with TRBJ1-2; perhaps TRBD1 as D (5 bases). CDR3 length: 13 amino acids. Trimming removed 2 bases from V and 6 bases from J, with 10 bases in between. Germline V lookup: CDR1 SGHTA, CDR2 FQGNSA. CDR3 residues: CASSLQGRDGYTF. In DNA, the CDR3 is TGTGCCAGCAGCTTACAGGGAAGGGATGGCTACACCTTC.

V and J are TRBV6-6 and TRBJ2-5, with D perhaps given as TRBD1 or TRBD2 (5 bases each). With 6 bases removed from V and 5 bases from J, the gap between germline ends came to 16 bases. Per the germline V gene, CDR1 is MNHNY and CDR2 is SVGAGI (reference sequence). The CDR3 sequence is 14 residues long. CDR3 loop: CASSQTTGGETQYF. Written as DNA, the CDR3 is TGTGCCAGCAGCCAGACCACAGGCGGGGAGACCCAGTACTTC.

The V gene is TRBV6-1, the J gene TRBJ2-2; D is undetermined. The V gene lost 2 bases and the J gene lost 3 bases, with 7 bases spanning the gap. Germline assignment: CDR1 MNHNS and CDR2 SASEGT. This CDR3 spans 14 amino acids. The CDR3 sequence is CASSESHYTGELFF. CDR3 coding DNA: TGTGCCAGCAGTGAATCCCACTACACCGGGGAGCTGTTTTTT.